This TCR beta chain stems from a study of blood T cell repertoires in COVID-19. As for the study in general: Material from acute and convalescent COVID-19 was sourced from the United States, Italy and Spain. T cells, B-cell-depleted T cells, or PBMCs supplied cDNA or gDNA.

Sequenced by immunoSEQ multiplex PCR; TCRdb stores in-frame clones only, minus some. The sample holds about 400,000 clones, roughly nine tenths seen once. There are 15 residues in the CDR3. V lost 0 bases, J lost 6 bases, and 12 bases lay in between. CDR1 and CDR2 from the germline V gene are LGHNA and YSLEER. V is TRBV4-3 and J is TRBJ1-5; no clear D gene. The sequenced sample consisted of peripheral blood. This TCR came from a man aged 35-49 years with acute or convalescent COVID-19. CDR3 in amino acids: CASSQDLGDGQPQHF. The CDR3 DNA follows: TGCGCCAGCAGCCAAGATTTGGGAGACGGTCAGCCCCAGCATTTT.